This section outlines one TCR beta chain sequence together with its context. The antigen it binds to is not known. Base qualities were left out, and no much larger clone turns up one base away. The library was obtained by the immunoSEQ multiplex PCR assay. A mixture of 60 forward primers for TCR Vbeta segments and 13 reverse primers for TCR Jbeta segments was used in the multiplex PCR. Amplification of the CDR3 region of rearranged TCR beta genes was performed with a multiplex PCR assay on genomic DNA. The Illumina HiSeq System was used to sequence the amplified TCR beta libraries as 87-base-pair reads. Concerning the study's data processing: A later analysis tallied around 87 million unique TCR beta chains across the 666 repertoires, and roughly 11 million of those chains were shared by two or more donors. A nearest-neighbor algorithm error-corrected the raw reads and collapsed the reads into unique sequences, merging closely related sequences to remove PCR and sequencing errors. V, D and J gene segments were assigned by aligning CDR3 sequences to IMGT reference sequences. Each retained sequence needed at least a six-nucleotide match to both a V gene segment and a J gene segment. A rearrangement counted as productive if the CDR3 had no stop codons and remained in frame with V and J, and every other rearrangement counted as non-productive. Following IMGT convention, CDR3 was defined as the stretch from the second conserved V-encoded cysteine up to the conserved J-encoded phenylalanine. The earlier analysis of about 640 of the donors excluded any sequence lacking an unambiguous match to a single V gene segment. An earlier analysis of fewer than 650 of the donors classified V segments as functional when productive rearrangements were above 56.7% and as segregating when the standard deviation between donors was above 5%. A statistical classification framework was developed to diagnose cytomegalovirus status using the catalog of TCR beta chain sequences. A later analysis assigned V and J genes by comparing TCR nucleotide sequences with IMGT/GENE-DB human TR gene sequences. Using the TCRdist pipeline, a later analysis assigned CDR3 sequences along with most-parsimonious VDJ recombination scenarios. In a later analysis, each TCR beta chain was defined by its CDR3 amino acid sequence together with its V-gene family, and reads without a unique V-gene family were excluded. In a later analysis, fewer than 600 highly shared, low-generation-probability nucleotide sequences were removed to address suspected cross-contamination and a sequencing artifact. In a later analysis, a clonal expansion index for each public chain was calculated from normalized within-repertoire ranks of inferred template counts. A later analysis computed generation probabilities with a VDJ recombination model fitted to out-of-frame rearrangements, and checked the results against IGoR. In a later analysis, TCR-TCR, TCR-HLA and TCR-CMV co-occurrence was scored with hypergeometric tests, and a repertoire-size bias correction was applied to TCR pairs. To estimate false discovery rates, a later analysis permuted the HLA or CMV assignments 20 times. A later analysis grouped co-occurring TCRs with DBSCAN, adding TCRdist sequence similarity when clustering within HLA-allele-positive subsets. For co-occurrence clustering, repertoires with fewer than 30,000 or more than 120,000 public chains were excluded, along with several repertoires with anomalous nucleotide sharing. The table comes from immuneACCESS by way of TCRdb, which keeps in-frame sequences with V and J called. Part of the clones is missing from these tables; in studies checked, under half for an unresolved V gene and the rest for unknown reasons. D and trimming were read from the DNA, whereas the V and J calls and clone size are those reported in that table. For this sample there are tens of thousands of clones; around three quarters appear just once. The ten largest make up around 4.3% of the sample.

In total, approximately 700 healthy bone marrow donors made up the cohort. Cohort members were all nominally healthy when sampled, although unrecorded immune exposures were likely present. The donor tested CMV seropositive and was one of the 289 seropositive cohort members. A peripheral blood sample was provided by each donor, and peripheral blood mononuclear cells were used for TCR beta sequencing. Genomic DNA was extracted from the blood cell samples with the Qiagen DNeasy Blood Extraction Kit. This record comes from a study of cytomegalovirus exposure and HLA in healthy donors (dated 2017 in TCRdb). For the study in its entirety: In an earlier analysis of under 750 of the donors, 276 Gb of sequence data and 120 million or so unique TCR beta sequences from some 170 million T cells were reported. An early release covering roughly 580 HLA-typed donors comprised roughly 300 gigabases of sequencing data and some 79 million unique TCR sequences. Of the roughly 410 genotyped donors, over 80% were placed in the genetic ancestry cluster associated with self-reported Caucasian donors. The study was designed to test whether signatures of past pathogen exposure could be identified by cataloging public T cell receptors. Using immunosequencing, the study profiled T cell repertoires from fewer than 850 subjects and related those repertoires to cytomegalovirus serostatus. In addition to the first cohort of 666 subjects, a separate validation cohort of over 90 different subjects was used. To predict cytomegalovirus infection status, the study combined high-throughput TCR immunosequencing, statistical association of individual TCRs with disease status, and machine learning. In a later analysis, previously published TCR beta repertoires from several hundred donors were re-analyzed and high-resolution HLA genotyping was added so that TCR occurrence patterns could be studied. Rather than using new phenotypic data, the later analysis identified candidate immune exposures from TCR beta sequences and from how often those sequences occurred across donors. An earlier analysis of several hundred of the donors used high-throughput TCR beta sequencing to judge whether each TCR beta V gene segment behaved as functional or pseudogenic. Donor age, sex, ethnicity and CMV serostatus were compiled together with the repertoire data. A later genetic analysis took genome-wide SNP genotypes for about three fifths of the 666 donors and used that subset as a discovery cohort. All discovery cohort repertoires had been generated using a single sequencing platform. Both class I and class II loci were covered by HLA typing, at four-digit resolution. The number of donors typed differed by locus, with roughly 620-630 for A, B, C, DRB1 and DQB1, over 500 for DQA1, 600 to 610 for DPA1, and approximately 470 for DPB1. Five DR-DQ haplotypes were treated as single units for association and clustering because of strong linkage in the cohort. On average, around 240,000 unique TCR beta nucleotide sequences were sequenced per donor among 398 genotyped donors of the cohort, with roughly 18% of those sequences being non-productive. Broader findings and caveats from the paper: Broadly in line with IMGT annotations, most TCR beta V segments showed up in productive rearrangements about 90% or about 30% of the time in an earlier analysis of 450 to 750 of the donors. Some IMGT-functional V segments, including TRBV6-2 and TRBV6-3, could not be distinguished by the 87-base-pair reads and were therefore excluded. A total of roughly 160 TCR beta chains were listed by the study as associated with cytomegalovirus. In a later analysis, around 17,000 TCR beta sequences were associated with specific HLA alleles at a false discovery rate of 0.05. Compared with the roughly 670-donor mean, donors in an Asian-associated ancestry cluster had fewer N-insertions in productive TCRs, according to a later genetic analysis. In a later analysis, the rate of TCR association differed among HLA loci, with DRB1 alleles having the most associated TCRs and HLA-C alleles having the fewest. In vitro tests confirmed that a few of the cytomegalovirus-associated TCR beta chains recognize cytomegalovirus antigens. Only TCR beta chains were sequenced in this cohort, and the absence of alpha or paired-chain data limited detectable features. A later analysis found that HLA-associated TCR beta chains were more clonally expanded and had lower generation probabilities than equally common non-associated chains. Presence/absence analyses assumed roughly uniform sequencing depth across donors, an assumption that may not hold. Roughly 15 rarely observed V segments, including chromosome 9 orphons, were excluded from the earlier analysis of almost 600 of the donors because counts were too low. Correlated functional status among segregating V segments might reflect linkage disequilibrium, but an unknown experimental factor could not be ruled out. Strong co-occurrence of HLA alleles, especially DR and DQ, made assigning TCR associations to individual alleles difficult. The classifier was reported to diagnose cytomegalovirus status with high specificity and sensitivity in both the original and validation cohorts. A cluster of highly shared sequence variants was judged likely to represent a technical artifact of the sequencing pipeline. HLA typing was unavailable for some donors at each locus, so association tests used only the typed subset. Several of the top co-occurrence clusters appeared to be linked to parvovirus B19, influenza, CMV and Epstein-Barr virus, according to a later analysis. In a later genetic analysis, a missense DCLRE1C variant was associated with V-gene and J-gene trimming of TCR beta chains, and the association was replicated in an independent cohort. Immune exposure information for the cohort was limited to CMV serostatus. A further reported finding was that TCR beta sequences accurately predicted the HLA-A and HLA-B alleles for most subjects in the first cohort. The authors suggested that the approach could potentially be generalized to other disease states and immunological phenotypes. Across donors, most TCR sequences were observed very rarely, whereas some public TCRs were present in many individuals. According to a later analysis, most CMV-associated TCR beta chains appeared to be HLA-restricted, and the HLA associations seemed to be driven largely by CMV exposure.

Via the germline V gene (reference sequence), CDR1 is SEHNR and CDR2 FQNEAQ. The junction shows trimming of 5 bases on V and 7 bases on J, and the gene matches do not reach 11 bases of it. Spanning cysteine to phenylalanine, the CDR3 consists of 15 amino acids. The CDR3 DNA has 45 bases and is translated from base 1. The V and J genes are TRBV7-9 and TRBJ2-4; TRBD1 lines up with 7 middle nucleotides. The TCR comes from a woman aged 40 to 49 in good health and CMV-seropositive. The sequencing input was PBMCs. The CDR3 amino acid sequence is: CASSLPTGFFNIQYF. The DNA sequence is as follows: TGTGCCAGCAGCCTACCGACAGGGTTTTTCAACATTCAGTACTTC.